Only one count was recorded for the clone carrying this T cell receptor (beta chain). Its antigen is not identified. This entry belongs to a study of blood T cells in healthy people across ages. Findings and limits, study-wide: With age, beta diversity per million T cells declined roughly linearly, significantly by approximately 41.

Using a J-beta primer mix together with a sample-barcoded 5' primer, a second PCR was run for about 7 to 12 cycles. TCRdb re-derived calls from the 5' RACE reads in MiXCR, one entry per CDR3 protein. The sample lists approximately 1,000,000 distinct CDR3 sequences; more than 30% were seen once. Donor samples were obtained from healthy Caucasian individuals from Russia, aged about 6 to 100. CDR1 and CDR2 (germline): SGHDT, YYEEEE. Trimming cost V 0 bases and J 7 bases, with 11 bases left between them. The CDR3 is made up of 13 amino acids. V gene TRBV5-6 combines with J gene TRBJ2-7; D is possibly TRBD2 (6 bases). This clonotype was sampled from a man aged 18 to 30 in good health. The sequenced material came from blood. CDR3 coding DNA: TGTGCCAGCAGCTTGGAGCGGGTAAATGAGCAGTACTTC. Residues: CASSLERVNEQYF.